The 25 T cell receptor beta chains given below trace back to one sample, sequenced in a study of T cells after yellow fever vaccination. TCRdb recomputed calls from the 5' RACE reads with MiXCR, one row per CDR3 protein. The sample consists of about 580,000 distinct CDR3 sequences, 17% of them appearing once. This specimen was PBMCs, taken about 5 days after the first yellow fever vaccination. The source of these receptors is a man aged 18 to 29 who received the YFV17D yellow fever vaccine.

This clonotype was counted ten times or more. CDR3 DNA: TGCAGTGCTAGAGATGGTCGGGCGGGAAATTCACCCCTCCACTTT. Its translation is CSARDGRAGNSPLHF. This rearrangement joins TRBV20-1 to TRBJ1-6, with unresolved D. The germline gives CDR1 DFQATT, CDR2 SNEGSKA (reference sequence). Trimming took 0 bases from V and 7 from J, leaving 13 bases between them. CDR3 length: 15 amino acids.

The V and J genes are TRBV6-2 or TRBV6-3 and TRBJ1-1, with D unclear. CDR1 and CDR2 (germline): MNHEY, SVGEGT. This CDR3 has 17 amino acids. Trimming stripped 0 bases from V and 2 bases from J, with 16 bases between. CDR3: CASSYSKRETLNTEAFF. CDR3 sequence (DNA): TGTGCCAGCAGTTACTCGAAGAGGGAAACACTCAACACTGAAGCTTTCTTT.

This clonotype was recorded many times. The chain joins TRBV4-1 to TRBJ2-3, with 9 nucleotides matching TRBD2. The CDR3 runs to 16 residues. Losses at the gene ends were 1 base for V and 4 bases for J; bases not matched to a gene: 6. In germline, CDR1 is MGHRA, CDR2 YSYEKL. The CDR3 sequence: CASSQAGASGADTQYF. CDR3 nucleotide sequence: TGCGCCAGCAGCCAAGCTGGAGCTAGCGGGGCAGATACGCAGTATTTT.

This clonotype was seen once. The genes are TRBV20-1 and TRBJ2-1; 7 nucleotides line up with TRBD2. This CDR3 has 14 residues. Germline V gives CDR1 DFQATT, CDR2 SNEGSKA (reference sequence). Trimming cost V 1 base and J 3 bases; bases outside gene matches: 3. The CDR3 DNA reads TGCAGTGCTAGAGCCGGGACTATCTACAATGAGCAGTTCTTC. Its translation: CSARAGTIYNEQFF.

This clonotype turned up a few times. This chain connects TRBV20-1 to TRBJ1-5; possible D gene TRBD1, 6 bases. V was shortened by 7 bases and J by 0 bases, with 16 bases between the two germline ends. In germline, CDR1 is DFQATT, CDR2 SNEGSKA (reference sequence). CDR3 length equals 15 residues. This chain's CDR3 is CSVATGTHSNQPQHF. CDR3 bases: TGCAGTGTAGCAACCGGGACACATAGCAATCAGCCCCAGCATTTT.

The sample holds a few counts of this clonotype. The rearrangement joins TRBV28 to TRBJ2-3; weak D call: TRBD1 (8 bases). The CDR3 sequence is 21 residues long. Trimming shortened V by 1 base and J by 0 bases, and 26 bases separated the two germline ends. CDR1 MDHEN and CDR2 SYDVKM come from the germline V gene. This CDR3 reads CASSLFLNPLTGGESTDTQYF. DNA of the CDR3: TGTGCCAGCAGTTTATTCCTAAACCCCTTAACAGGGGGGGAAAGCACAGATACGCAGTATTTT. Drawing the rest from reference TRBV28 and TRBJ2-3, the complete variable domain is DVKVTQSSRYLVKRTGEKVFLECVQDMDHENMFWYRQDPGLGLRLIYFSYDVKMKEKGDIPEGYSVSREKKERFSLILESASTNQTSMYLCASSLFLNPLTGGESTDTQYFGPGTRLTVL.

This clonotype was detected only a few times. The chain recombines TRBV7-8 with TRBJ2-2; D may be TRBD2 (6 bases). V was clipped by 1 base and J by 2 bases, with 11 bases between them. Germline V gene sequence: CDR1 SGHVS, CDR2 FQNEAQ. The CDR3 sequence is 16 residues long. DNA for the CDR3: TGTGCCAGCAGCTTAGTTATACTAGCAAACACCGGGGAGCTGTTTTTT. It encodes CASSLVILANTGELFF. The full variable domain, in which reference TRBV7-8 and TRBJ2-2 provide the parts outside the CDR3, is GAGVSQSPRYKVAKRGQDVALRCDPISGHVSLFWYQQALGQGPEFLTYFQNEAQLDKSGLPSDRFFAERPEGSVSTLKIQRTQQEDSAVYLCASSLVILANTGELFFGEGSRLTVL.

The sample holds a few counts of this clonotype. The CDR3 sequence: CATSGNYNEQFF. CDR3 DNA sequence: TGTGCCACCAGTGGCAACTACAATGAGCAGTTCTTC. The chain has TRBV24-1 and TRBJ2-1; D remains unclear. Trimming stripped 5 bases from V and 3 bases from J, with 4 bases between. There are 12 residues in the CDR3. Germline V gene sequence: CDR1 KGHDR, CDR2 SFDVKD.

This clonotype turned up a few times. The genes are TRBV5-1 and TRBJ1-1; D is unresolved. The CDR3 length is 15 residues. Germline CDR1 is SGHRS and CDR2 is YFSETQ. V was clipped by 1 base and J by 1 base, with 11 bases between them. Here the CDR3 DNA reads TGCGCCAGCAGCTTGTGGGTTCGACCGAACACTGAAGCTTTCTTT. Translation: CASSLWVRPNTEAFF.

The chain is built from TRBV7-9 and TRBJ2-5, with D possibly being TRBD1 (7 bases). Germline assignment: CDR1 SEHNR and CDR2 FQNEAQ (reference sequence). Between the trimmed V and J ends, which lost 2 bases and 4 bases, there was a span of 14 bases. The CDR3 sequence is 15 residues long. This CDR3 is CASSLSGGSPETQYF. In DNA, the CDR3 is TGTGCCAGCAGCTTATCAGGGGGGTCTCCAGAGACCCAGTACTTC. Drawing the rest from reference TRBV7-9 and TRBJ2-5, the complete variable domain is DTGVSQNPRHKITKRGQNVTFRCDPISEHNRLYWYRQTLGQGPEFLTYFQNEAQLEKSRLLSDRFSAERPKGSFSTLEIQRTEQGDSAMYLCASSLSGGSPETQYFGPGTRLLVL.

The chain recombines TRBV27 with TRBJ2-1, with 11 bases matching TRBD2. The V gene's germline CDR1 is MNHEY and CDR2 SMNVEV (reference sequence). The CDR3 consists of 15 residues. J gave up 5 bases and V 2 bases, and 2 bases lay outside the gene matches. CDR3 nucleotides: TGTGCCAGCAGTTTAGGGACTAGCGGAAACAATGAGCAGTTCTTC. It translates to CASSLGTSGNNEQFF.

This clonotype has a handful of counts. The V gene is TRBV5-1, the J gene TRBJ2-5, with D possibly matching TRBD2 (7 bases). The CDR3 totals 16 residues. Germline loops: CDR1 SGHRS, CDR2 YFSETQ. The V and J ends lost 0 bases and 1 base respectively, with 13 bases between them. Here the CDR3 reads CASSLGTGGLQETQYF. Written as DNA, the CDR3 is TGCGCCAGCAGCTTGGGGACGGGGGGCCTCCAAGAGACCCAGTACTTC.

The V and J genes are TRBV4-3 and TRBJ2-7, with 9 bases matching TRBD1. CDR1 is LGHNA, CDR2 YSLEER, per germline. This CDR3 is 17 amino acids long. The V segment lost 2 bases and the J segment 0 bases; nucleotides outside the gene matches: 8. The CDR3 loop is CASSQKLQGAFSYEQYF. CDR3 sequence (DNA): TGCGCCAGCAGCCAAAAGCTACAGGGGGCATTCTCCTACGAGCAGTACTTC.

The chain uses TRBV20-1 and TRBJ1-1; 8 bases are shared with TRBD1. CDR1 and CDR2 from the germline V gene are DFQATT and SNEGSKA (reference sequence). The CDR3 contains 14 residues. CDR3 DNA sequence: TGCAGGGGGTCTGTAGGACAGGGCGACACTGAAGCTTTCTTT. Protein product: CRGSVGQGDTEAFF.

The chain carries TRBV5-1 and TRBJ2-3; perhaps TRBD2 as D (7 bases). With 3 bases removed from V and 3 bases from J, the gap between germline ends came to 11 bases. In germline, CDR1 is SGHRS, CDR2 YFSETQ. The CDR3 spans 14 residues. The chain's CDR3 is CASSSGGQTDTQYF. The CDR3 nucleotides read TGCGCCAGCAGCTCGGGGGGCCAAACAGATACGCAGTATTTT.

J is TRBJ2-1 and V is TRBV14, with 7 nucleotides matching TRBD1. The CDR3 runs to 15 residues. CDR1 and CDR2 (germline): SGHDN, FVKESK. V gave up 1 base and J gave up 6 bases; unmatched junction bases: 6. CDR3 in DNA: TGTGCCAGCAGCCAAGTGGCGACAGGGAGCAATGAGCAGTTCTTC. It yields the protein CASSQVATGSNEQFF.

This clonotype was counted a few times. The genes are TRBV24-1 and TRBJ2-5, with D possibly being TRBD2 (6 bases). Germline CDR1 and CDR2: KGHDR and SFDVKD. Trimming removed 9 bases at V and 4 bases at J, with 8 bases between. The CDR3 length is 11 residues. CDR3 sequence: CATGGGETQYF. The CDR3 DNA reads TGTGCCACCGGGGGAGGAGAGACCCAGTACTTC.

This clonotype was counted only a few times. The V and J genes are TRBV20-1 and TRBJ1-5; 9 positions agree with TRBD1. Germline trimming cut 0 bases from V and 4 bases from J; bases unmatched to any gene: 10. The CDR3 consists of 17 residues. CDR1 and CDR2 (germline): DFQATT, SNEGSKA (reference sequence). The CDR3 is CSAREGGRGQGNQPQHF. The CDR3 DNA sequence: TGCAGTGCTAGAGAGGGGGGGAGGGGACAGGGAAATCAGCCCCAGCATTTT.

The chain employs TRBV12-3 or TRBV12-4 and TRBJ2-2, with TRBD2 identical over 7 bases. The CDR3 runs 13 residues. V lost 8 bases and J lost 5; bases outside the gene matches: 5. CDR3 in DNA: TGTGCCAGCCTAAGGCGGGGGACCGGGGAGCTGTTTTTT. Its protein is CASLRRGTGELFF.

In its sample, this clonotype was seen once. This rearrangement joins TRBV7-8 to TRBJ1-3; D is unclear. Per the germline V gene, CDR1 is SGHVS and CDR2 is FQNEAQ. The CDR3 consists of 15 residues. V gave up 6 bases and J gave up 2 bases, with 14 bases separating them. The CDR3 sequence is CASRSGPSPGNTIYF. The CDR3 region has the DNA TGTGCCAGCAGAAGTGGTCCTAGCCCTGGAAACACCATATATTTT. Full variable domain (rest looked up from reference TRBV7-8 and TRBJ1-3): GAGVSQSPRYKVAKRGQDVALRCDPISGHVSLFWYQQALGQGPEFLTYFQNEAQLDKSGLPSDRFFAERPEGSVSTLKIQRTQQEDSAVYLCASRSGPSPGNTIYFGEGSWLTVV.

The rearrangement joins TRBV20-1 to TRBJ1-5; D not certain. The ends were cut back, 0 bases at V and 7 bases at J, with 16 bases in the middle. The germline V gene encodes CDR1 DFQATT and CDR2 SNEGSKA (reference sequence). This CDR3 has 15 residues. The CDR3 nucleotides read TGCAGTGCTAGAGATTCCTTTTCAGTCCTACAGCCCCAGCATTTT. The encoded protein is CSARDSFSVLQPQHF.

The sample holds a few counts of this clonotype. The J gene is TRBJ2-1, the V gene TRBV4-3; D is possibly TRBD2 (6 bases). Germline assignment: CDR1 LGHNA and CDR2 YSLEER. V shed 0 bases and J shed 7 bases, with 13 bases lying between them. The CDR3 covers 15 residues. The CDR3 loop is CASSQDQTSKNEQFF. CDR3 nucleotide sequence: TGCGCCAGCAGCCAAGATCAAACTAGCAAGAATGAGCAGTTCTTC.

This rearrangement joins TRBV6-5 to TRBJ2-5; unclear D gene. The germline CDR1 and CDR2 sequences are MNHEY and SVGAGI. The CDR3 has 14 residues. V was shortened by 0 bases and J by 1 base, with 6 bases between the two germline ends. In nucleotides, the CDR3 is TGTGCCAGCAGTTACTCATCGACCCAAGAGACCCAGTACTTC. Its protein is CASSYSSTQETQYF.

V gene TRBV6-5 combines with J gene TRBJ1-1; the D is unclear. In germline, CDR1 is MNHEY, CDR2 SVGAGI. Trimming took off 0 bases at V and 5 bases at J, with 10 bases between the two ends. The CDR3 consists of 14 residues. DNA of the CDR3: TGTGCCAGCAGTTACTCGAAAGTTTTAACTGAAGCTTTCTTT. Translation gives CASSYSKVLTEAFF.

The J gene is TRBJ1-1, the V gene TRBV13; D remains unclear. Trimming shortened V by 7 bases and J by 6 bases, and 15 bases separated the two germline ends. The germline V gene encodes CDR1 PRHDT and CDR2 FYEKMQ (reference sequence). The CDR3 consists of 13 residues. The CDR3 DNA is TGTGCCAGCATTCTTCGAGGATCCCCTGAAGCTTTCTTT. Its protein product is CASILRGSPEAFF.